A selection of T cell receptor beta chains follows, all from one sample in a study of T-cell reconstitution after alpha-beta-depleted transplantation in children. TCRdb reprocessed the PCR reads with MiXCR, giving one entry per CDR3 protein. The sample lists 400,000 to 500,000 distinct CDR3 sequences; roughly a tenth were seen once. The sample was PBMCs from the stem cell graft donor, taken from the stem cell graft. All receptors come from a human donor who donated a stem cell graft to a child with acute myeloid leukemia. Both conserved end residues are part of each CDR3. A D gene is named only where the DNA matches it firmly. Not every row has a clone size; where given, it reads once, few, many or a size class.

cdr3_nt: TGCAGTGCTAGCGACCCGGGACCATCCTGGTCAGATACGCAGTATTTT
cdr3_aa: CSASDPGPSWSDTQYF
d_call: NA
clone_size: many
v_call: TRBV20-1
j_call: TRBJ2-3

cdr3_nt: TGTGCCAGCAGCCGGGACAGGGGGGATTCCAATCAGCCCCAGCATTTT
cdr3_aa: CASSRDRGDSNQPQHF
d_call: TRBD1
clone_size: many
v_call: TRBV5-6
j_call: TRBJ1-5

cdr3_nt: TGTGCCAGCAGTTACACTAGGACAGGGGGATGGACTGAAGCTTTCTTT
cdr3_aa: CASSYTRTGGWTEAFF
d_call: TRBD1
clone_size: NA
v_call: TRBV6-5
j_call: TRBJ1-1

cdr3_nt: TGTGCCAGCAGCCTAGTAGCGGGGACTAGCACAGATACGCAGTATTTT
cdr3_aa: CASSLVAGTSTDTQYF
d_call: TRBD2
clone_size: NA
v_call: TRBV4-2
j_call: TRBJ2-3

cdr3_nt: TGCGCCAGCAGCCAACCACGGGACAGGGGGAATGAGCAGTTCTTC
cdr3_aa: CASSQPRDRGNEQFF
d_call: TRBD1
clone_size: NA
v_call: TRBV4-1
j_call: TRBJ2-1

cdr3_nt: TGCAGTGCTAGAGACGCCGACAGGGATCGGGAGACCCAGTACTTC
cdr3_aa: CSARDADRDRETQYF
d_call: TRBD1
clone_size: many
v_call: TRBV20-1
j_call: TRBJ2-5

cdr3_nt: TGTGCCAGCAGCGCCCAGGGGCTAGCGGGAAAGACCCAGTACTTC
cdr3_aa: CASSAQGLAGKTQYF
d_call: TRBD2
clone_size: NA
v_call: TRBV7-2
j_call: TRBJ2-5

cdr3_nt: TGCAGCGTTGAACTCCTCGGGGTCTACGAGCAGTACTTC
cdr3_aa: CSVELLGVYEQYF
d_call: NA
clone_size: few
v_call: TRBV29-1
j_call: TRBJ2-7

cdr3_nt: TGTGCCAGCCTCCGACTAGCGGGAGTGCGTGGCACCGGGGAGCTGTTTTTT
cdr3_aa: CASLRLAGVRGTGELFF
d_call: TRBD2
clone_size: NA
v_call: TRBV6-1
j_call: TRBJ2-2

cdr3_nt: TGTGCCAGCAGTTACATAGGGGGTGAGCAGTACTTC
cdr3_aa: CASSYIGGEQYF
d_call: NA
clone_size: NA
v_call: TRBV6-2/TRBV6-3
j_call: TRBJ2-7

cdr3_nt: TGTGCCAGCAGCCCCCCCGGGGTCCATGAGCAGTTCTTC
cdr3_aa: CASSPPGVHEQFF
d_call: NA
clone_size: few
v_call: TRBV7-9
j_call: TRBJ2-1

cdr3_nt: TGTGCCAGCAGCGTAGACCAGGGAGCCCCCTACGAGCAGTACTTC
cdr3_aa: CASSVDQGAPYEQYF
d_call: NA
clone_size: few
v_call: TRBV9
j_call: TRBJ2-7

cdr3_nt: TGCGGTGCTAGGGGACTAGCAACAGAGCAGTACTTC
cdr3_aa: CGARGLATEQYF
d_call: TRBD2
clone_size: NA
v_call: TRBV20-1
j_call: TRBJ2-7

cdr3_nt: TGCAGTGCTAGAGACGGGAGGGCCCATGAGCAGTTCTTC
cdr3_aa: CSARDGRAHEQFF
d_call: TRBD2
clone_size: few
v_call: TRBV20-1
j_call: TRBJ2-1

cdr3_nt: TGTGCCACCAGCAGAGACAGGAGCTACGAGCAGTACTTC
cdr3_aa: CATSRDRSYEQYF
d_call: NA
clone_size: many
v_call: TRBV15
j_call: TRBJ2-7

cdr3_nt: TGTGCCAGCACCCTCGGACAGGTCTCAGATACGCAGTATTTT
cdr3_aa: CASTLGQVSDTQYF
d_call: TRBD1
clone_size: few
v_call: TRBV12-3/TRBV12-4
j_call: TRBJ2-3

cdr3_nt: TGTGCCAGTAGGAAACTAGCGGGATGGAATGAGCAGTTCTTC
cdr3_aa: CASRKLAGWNEQFF
d_call: TRBD2
clone_size: NA
v_call: TRBV19
j_call: TRBJ2-1

cdr3_nt: TGCAGTGCTACCTCTAGCGGGAGGACCACAGATACGCAGTATTTT
cdr3_aa: CSATSSGRTTDTQYF
d_call: TRBD2
clone_size: NA
v_call: TRBV20-1
j_call: TRBJ2-3

cdr3_nt: TGTGCCAGCAGCTTAGCAACAGCCAATAATTCACCCCTCCACTTT
cdr3_aa: CASSLATANNSPLHF
d_call: NA
clone_size: many
v_call: TRBV7-2
j_call: TRBJ1-6

cdr3_nt: TGCAGTGCTACGGGACTAGCCGCAGATACGCAGTATTTT
cdr3_aa: CSATGLAADTQYF
d_call: TRBD2
clone_size: NA
v_call: TRBV20-1
j_call: TRBJ2-3

cdr3_nt: TGTGCCAGCAGCGACCGGGACCGTAGTGAAGCTTTCTTT
cdr3_aa: CASSDRDRSEAFF
d_call: NA
clone_size: few
v_call: TRBV2
j_call: TRBJ1-1

cdr3_nt: TGTGCCAGCAGTGACCAGGGACAGGGTCCCTACGAGCAGTACTTC
cdr3_aa: CASSDQGQGPYEQYF
d_call: TRBD1
clone_size: NA
v_call: TRBV25-1
j_call: TRBJ2-7

cdr3_nt: TGTGCCAGCTGCCAAGACCACAGGAACCAAGAGACCCAGTACTTC
cdr3_aa: CASCQDHRNQETQYF
d_call: NA
clone_size: NA
v_call: TRBV3-1
j_call: TRBJ2-5

cdr3_nt: TGTGCCACCAGCTCCCAGGGACGCCCGACCCAGTACTTC
cdr3_aa: CATSSQGRPTQYF
d_call: NA
clone_size: few
v_call: TRBV15
j_call: TRBJ2-5

cdr3_nt: TGTGCCAGCAGTTACTCGACAGGGTATGAGCAGTTCTTC
cdr3_aa: CASSYSTGYEQFF
d_call: TRBD1
clone_size: many
v_call: TRBV6-2/TRBV6-3
j_call: TRBJ2-1

cdr3_nt: TGTGCTAGTGGTTTGTCCTCACTAGGGGAGAATGGGGAGCAGTTCTTC
cdr3_aa: CASGLSSLGENGEQFF
d_call: NA
clone_size: few
v_call: TRBV12-5
j_call: TRBJ2-1

cdr3_nt: TGCAGTGCTAGTTCCAGGATGAACACTGAAGCTTTCTTT
cdr3_aa: CSASSRMNTEAFF
d_call: NA
clone_size: many
v_call: TRBV20-1
j_call: TRBJ1-1

cdr3_nt: TGTGCCAGCAGTAGGGACAGGGGAGCAAGCCAGCCCCAGCATTTT
cdr3_aa: CASSRDRGASQPQHF
d_call: TRBD1
clone_size: few
v_call: TRBV6-1
j_call: TRBJ1-5

cdr3_nt: TGTGCCAGCAGCCGCCGGGACGACTACGAGCAGTACTTC
cdr3_aa: CASSRRDDYEQYF
d_call: NA
clone_size: few
v_call: TRBV14
j_call: TRBJ2-7

cdr3_nt: TGTGCCAGCGACCGGGGGGGGGCCTACAATGAGCAGTTCTTC
cdr3_aa: CASDRGGAYNEQFF
d_call: TRBD2
clone_size: NA
v_call: TRBV18
j_call: TRBJ2-1

cdr3_nt: TGCGCCAGCAGCTTGGCTGGAGGGGGCCCCTATGGCTACACCTTC
cdr3_aa: CASSLAGGGPYGYTF
d_call: TRBD1
clone_size: few
v_call: TRBV5-1
j_call: TRBJ1-2

cdr3_nt: TGTGCCAGCAGGCTGGGACCGATAAATTCACCCCTCCACTTT
cdr3_aa: CASRLGPINSPLHF
d_call: NA
clone_size: many
v_call: TRBV3-1
j_call: TRBJ1-6

cdr3_nt: TGCGCCAGCAGCCTCGGGACAGGGACTAGACAAGAGACCCAGTACTTC
cdr3_aa: CASSLGTGTRQETQYF
d_call: NA
clone_size: many
v_call: TRBV5-1
j_call: TRBJ2-5

cdr3_nt: TGTGCCACCAGTGATCCCGGGACAGGGACCAATGAGCAGTTCTTC
cdr3_aa: CATSDPGTGTNEQFF
d_call: TRBD1
clone_size: many
v_call: TRBV24-1
j_call: TRBJ2-1

cdr3_nt: TGCAGCGGGGACCTCCAAAGTGGCAATGAGCAGTTCTTC
cdr3_aa: CSGDLQSGNEQFF
d_call: NA
clone_size: few
v_call: TRBV29-1
j_call: TRBJ2-1

cdr3_nt: TGTGCCAGCAGCGCCCAGAGCGGGAGTGAGCAGTACTTC
cdr3_aa: CASSAQSGSEQYF
d_call: TRBD2
clone_size: many
v_call: TRBV7-2
j_call: TRBJ2-7

cdr3_nt: TGTGCCAGCAGTTATAGGAGGCTAACTGGCACCTACAATGAGCAGTTCTTC
cdr3_aa: CASSYRRLTGTYNEQFF
d_call: NA
clone_size: NA
v_call: TRBV6-5
j_call: TRBJ2-1

cdr3_nt: TGCAGCGTTGAAGGTCGGGGGGAGGTATTCGATGAGCAGTTCTTC
cdr3_aa: CSVEGRGEVFDEQFF
d_call: TRBD2
clone_size: few
v_call: TRBV29-1
j_call: TRBJ2-1

cdr3_nt: TGTGCCATCAGTGGAGGTGCAGGGGCCACCGGGGAGCTGTTTTTT
cdr3_aa: CAISGGAGATGELFF
d_call: NA
clone_size: few
v_call: TRBV10-3
j_call: TRBJ2-2

cdr3_nt: TGCAGTGCGCCCTCCCGGCCCCCAACGGAAAAACTGTTTTTT
cdr3_aa: CSAPSRPPTEKLFF
d_call: NA
clone_size: few
v_call: TRBV20-1
j_call: TRBJ1-4